This passage covers 22 T cell receptor beta chains from one sample sequenced in a study of OX40 agonist ivuxolimab in advanced cancers. Libraries were prepared by immunoSEQ multiplex PCR; TCRdb keeps only in-frame clonotypes and omits some of them. The sample records around 72,000 clones, 88% being singletons. The input for sequencing was CD4+ or CD8+ T cells sorted from blood, taken in a trial of the OX40 agonist ivuxolimab. Every receptor here comes from an adult with an advanced solid tumor such as melanoma, head and neck, liver or kidney cancer.

The chain is built from TRBV29-1 and TRBJ2-7; D is ambiguous. The CDR3 is made up of 13 amino acids. Per germline, CDR1 SQVTM and CDR2 ANQGSEA. Trimming removed 7 bases from V and 1 base from J, with 14 bases in between. The CDR3 DNA is TGCAGCGCCACAGCCCGCCAGTCCTACGAGCAGTACTTC. Translated: CSATARQSYEQYF.

J is TRBJ1-6 and V is TRBV6-6; TRBD1 is a possible D gene (6 bases). Between the trimmed V and J ends, which lost 3 bases and 8 bases, there was a span of 14 bases. The CDR3 contains 15 residues. Germline V lookup: CDR1 MNHNY, CDR2 SVGAGI (reference sequence). CDR3 amino acids: CASSYKRTEDSPLHF. As DNA, the CDR3 is TGTGCCAGCAGTTATAAGAGGACAGAGGATTCACCCCTCCACTTT.

The chain employs TRBV19 and TRBJ1-5; TRBD1 is a possible D gene (6 bases). The CDR3 totals 16 residues. The germline V gene encodes CDR1 LNHDA and CDR2 SQIVND (reference sequence). Trimming cost V 5 bases and J 5 bases, with 19 bases left between them. In nucleotides, the CDR3 is TGTGCCAGTAGTCTCCATACTGACAGGTTATATCAGCCCCAGCATTTT. Protein sequence: CASSLHTDRLYQPQHF.

This clone was observed a single time. This chain links TRBV4-1 with TRBJ1-2, with D possibly being TRBD1 (5 bases). V lost 0 bases and J lost 4, with 12 bases in between. The CDR3 contains 15 residues. Germline V CDR1 and CDR2: MGHRA, YSYEKL. The CDR3 spells CASSQDFAGRYGYTF. The CDR3 DNA reads TGCGCCAGCAGCCAAGATTTCGCAGGGCGCTATGGCTACACCTTC.

The chain joins TRBV27 to TRBJ1-2, with 7 bases lining up with TRBD1. The trim removed 6 bases at V and 8 bases at J, leaving 12 bases unmatched. CDR1 is MNHEY and CDR2 is SMNVEV in the germline V gene (reference sequence). The CDR3 spans 14 residues. The CDR3 DNA sequence: TGTGCCAGCAGGGGGACAGCGACCACTGGAGGCTACACCTTC. The encoded protein is CASRGTATTGGYTF.

The chain employs TRBV5-4 and TRBJ1-4; maybe TRBD1 (6 bases). The CDR3 totals 14 residues. The V and J ends lost 4 bases and 6 bases respectively, with 13 bases between them. CDR1 and CDR2 from the germline V gene are SGHNT and YYREEE (reference sequence). The CDR3 DNA reads TGTGCCAGCAGCCTCTCAGGGGTGGATGAAAAACTGTTTTTT. This translates into CASSLSGVDEKLFF.

The chain combines TRBV6-5 with TRBJ2-7; TRBD2 aligns across 7 bases. Germline trimming cut 6 bases from V and 3 bases from J; bases unmatched to any gene: 8. The germline V gene encodes CDR1 MNHEY and CDR2 SVGAGI. CDR3 length equals 14 residues. The CDR3 spells CASRQPGGGYEQYF. The DNA for the CDR3 is TGTGCCAGCAGACAACCGGGAGGAGGCTACGAGCAGTACTTC.

The gene calls are TRBV2 and TRBJ2-7; 12 nucleotides agree with TRBD2. The CDR3 covers 14 residues. CDR1 and CDR2 from the germline V gene are SNHLY and FYNNEI. J was trimmed by 9 bases and V by 10 bases; bases with no gene match: 13. The CDR3: CATSGGLAGSWQYF. The CDR3 DNA reads as TGTGCCACCTCAGGAGGACTAGCGGGGTCATGGCAGTACTTC.

The V call is TRBV30, the J call TRBJ2-7; no definite D call. Trimming left V 2 bases short and J 2 bases short, with 10 bases between. Germline loops: CDR1 GTSNPN, CDR2 SVGIG (reference sequence). The CDR3 extends over 13 amino acids. The CDR3 bases are TGTGCCTGGAGTAAAGGCACCCCCTACGAGCAGTACTTC. Protein sequence: CAWSKGTPYEQYF.

This clone was counted between two and nine times. The chain employs TRBV18 and TRBJ2-1; the match to TRBD2 covers 11 bases. The V and J ends lost 4 bases and 0 bases, in that order; junction bases with no gene match: 20. Per the germline V gene, CDR1 is KGHSH and CDR2 is LQKENI. CDR3 length equals 22 residues. CDR3 DNA sequence: TGTGCCAGCTCACAAAGGACAGGAGGACGGACTAGCGGGCCGAGCTCCTACAATGAGCAGTTCTTC. It codes for CASSQRTGGRTSGPSSYNEQFF.

In regard to this clone: An end of the junction does not agree with germline; a read error may underlie this. The chain is built from TRBV5-1 and TRBJ1-1, with TRBD1 as a possible D gene (5 bases). The CDR3 totals 13 residues. Germline V gene data show CDR1 as SGHRS and CDR2 as YFSETQ. CDR3 coding DNA: TGTGCCAGCAGCCTGACGGGGGGAGGTGAAGCTTTCTTT. Encoded protein: CASSLTGGGEAFF.

This chain joins TRBV18 and TRBJ2-7; 10 nucleotides agree with TRBD2. V lost 0 bases to trimming and J lost 9 bases; unmatched junction nucleotides: 5. CDR3 length: 14 residues. CDR1 and CDR2 (germline): KGHSH, LQKENI. As DNA, the CDR3 is TGTGCCAGCTCACCACCGACTAGCGGGTGGGTGCAGTACTTC. Protein product: CASSPPTSGWVQYF.

The rearrangement links TRBV15 to TRBJ2-3; 7 bases map to TRBD1. Germline V lookup: CDR1 LNHNV, CDR2 YYDKDF (reference sequence). J lost 2 bases, V lost 3 bases, and 8 bases had no gene match. This CDR3 comprises 16 residues. The CDR3 DNA reads TGTGCCACCAGCAGCGGCAGACAGGGAAACACAGATACGCAGTATTTT. The encoded protein is CATSSGRQGNTDTQYF.

The V and J genes are TRBV5-6 and TRBJ2-3; 8 nucleotides agree with TRBD2. V shed 2 bases, J shed 2 bases, and the junction held 1 base outside the gene matches. Germline V CDR1 and CDR2: SGHDT, YYEEEE. This CDR3 is 14 amino acids long. The CDR3 coding sequence is TGTGCCAGCAGCTTTAGCGGGAACACAGATACGCAGTATTTT. The encoded protein is CASSFSGNTDTQYF.

This rearrangement joins TRBV6-1 to TRBJ1-4; D possibly corresponds to TRBD1 (5 bases). Germline V gene data show CDR1 as MNHNS and CDR2 as SASEGT. V lost 5 bases to trimming and J lost 3 bases, with 13 bases between them. The CDR3 is 15 amino acids. CDR3 sequence (DNA): TGTGCCAGCAGTCCCACAAGGGACTCTAATGAAAAACTGTTTTTT. This translates into CASSPTRDSNEKLFF.

Only a few counts were recorded for this clone. V gene TRBV29-1 combines with J gene TRBJ1-1; no clear D. V lost 4 bases, J lost 6 bases, and 15 bases lay in between. The CDR3 sequence is 13 residues long. Germline V lookup: CDR1 SQVTM, CDR2 ANQGSEA. The DNA of the CDR3 is TGCAGCGTTGGAGCCAGATTAAGCGCTGAAGCTTTCTTT. Encoded protein: CSVGARLSAEAFF.

CDR3 sequence reads: CASSIDSRGGAFF. The CDR3, as DNA: TGTGCCAGCAGCATCGACTCCCGCGGCGGGGCTTTCTTT. The chain carries TRBV27 and TRBJ1-1; D is unclear. V lost 6 bases and J 11 bases, leaving 19 bases between the germline ends. In germline, CDR1 is MNHEY, CDR2 SMNVEV (reference sequence). This CDR3 is built from 13 residues.

The J gene is TRBJ2-7, the V gene TRBV2; 9 bases are shared with TRBD1. The junction had 3 bases not matched to a gene; V was cut back by 6 bases and J by 0 bases. The CDR3 totals 14 residues. Germline loops: CDR1 SNHLY, CDR2 FYNNEI. In nucleotides, the CDR3 is TGTGCCAGCAGGGACAGGGGAGGCTCCTACGAGCAGTACTTC. It encodes CASRDRGGSYEQYF. Filled out from reference TRBV2 and TRBJ2-7, the complete variable domain reads EPEVTQTPSHQVTQMGQEVILRCVPISNHLYFYWYRQILGQKVEFLVSFYNNEISEKSEIFDDQFSVERPDGSNFTLKIRSTKLEDSAMYFCASRDRGGSYEQYFGPGTRLTVT.

This clone was detected once. The chain couples TRBV7-9 to TRBJ2-1; 14 positions agree with TRBD2. The CDR3 consists of 16 residues. From germline, CDR1 is SEHNR and CDR2 FQNEAQ (reference sequence). J gave up 12 bases and V 5 bases, and 12 bases lay outside the gene matches. The CDR3 here is CASSMGGTSGSQGQFF. The CDR3 nucleotides are TGTGCCAGCAGCATGGGGGGGACTAGCGGGAGCCAAGGGCAGTTCTTC.

The CDR3 loop reads CARSEEVTSPYNEQFF. CDR3 nucleotides: TGTGCCAGAAGCGAGGAAGTGACTAGCCCCTACAATGAGCAGTTCTTC. The chain uses TRBV5-3 and TRBJ2-1; 7 bases agree with TRBD2. TRBV5-3 is labeled an ORF, and its function is uncertain. The junction had 9 bases not matched to a gene; V was cut back by 4 bases and J by 2 bases. This CDR3 has 16 amino acids.

The rearrangement uses TRBV28 and TRBJ1-2; D remains ambiguous. Deletions cut 3 bases from V and 2 bases from J, with 7 bases between. The germline CDR1 and CDR2 sequences are MDHEN and SYDVKM. The CDR3 loop spans 13 amino acids. The CDR3, as DNA: TGTGCCAGCAGTTTTACGGGGAACTATGGCTACACCTTC. The encoded protein is CASSFTGNYGYTF.

This chain connects TRBV7-7 to TRBJ2-6; perhaps D is TRBD1 or TRBD2 (6 bases each). Germline V gene data show CDR1 as SSHAT and CDR2 as FNYEAQ (reference sequence). There are 15 residues in the CDR3. This CDR3 reads CAILEGEAGANVLTF. The CDR3 DNA reads as TGTGCTATTCTGGAGGGGGAAGCTGGGGCCAACGTCCTGACTTTC.